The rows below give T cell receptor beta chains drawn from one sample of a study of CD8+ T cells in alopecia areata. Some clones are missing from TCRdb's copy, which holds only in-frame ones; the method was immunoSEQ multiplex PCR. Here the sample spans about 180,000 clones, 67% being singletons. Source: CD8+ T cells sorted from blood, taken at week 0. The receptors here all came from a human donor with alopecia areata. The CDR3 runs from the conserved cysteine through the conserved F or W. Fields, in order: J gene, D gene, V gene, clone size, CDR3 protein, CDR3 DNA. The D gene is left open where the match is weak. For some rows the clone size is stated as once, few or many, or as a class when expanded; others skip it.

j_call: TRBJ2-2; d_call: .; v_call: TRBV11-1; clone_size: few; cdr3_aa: CASSERRGRTGELFF; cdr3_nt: TGTGCCAGCAGCGAGAGAAGGGGCCGCACCGGGGAGCTGTTTTTT
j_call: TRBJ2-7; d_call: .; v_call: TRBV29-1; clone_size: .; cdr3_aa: CSVEGGQAYEQYF; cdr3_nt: TGCAGCGTTGAAGGGGGCCAGGCCTACGAGCAGTACTTC
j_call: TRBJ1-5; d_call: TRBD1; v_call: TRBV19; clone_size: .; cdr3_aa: CASSITGGTNQPQHF; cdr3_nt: TGTGCCAGTAGTATCACAGGGGGCACCAATCAGCCCCAGCATTTT
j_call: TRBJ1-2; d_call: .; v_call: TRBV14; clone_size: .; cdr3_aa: CASSFERVDGYTF; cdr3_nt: TGTGCCAGCAGTTTCGAAAGGGTCGATGGCTACACCTTC
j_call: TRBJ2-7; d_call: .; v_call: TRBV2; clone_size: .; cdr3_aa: CASSEGLAGSYEQYF; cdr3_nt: TGTGCCAGCAGTGAAGGGCTAGCCGGCTCCTACGAGCAGTACTTC
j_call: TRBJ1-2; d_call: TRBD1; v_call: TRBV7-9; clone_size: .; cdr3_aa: CASSLEGDRGLGYTF; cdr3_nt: TGTGCCAGCAGCTTAGAAGGGGACAGGGGGCTTGGCTACACCTTC
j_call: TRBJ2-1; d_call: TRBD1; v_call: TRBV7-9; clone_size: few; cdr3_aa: CASSPWRDRGWNEQFF; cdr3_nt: TGTGCCAGCAGCCCCTGGAGAGACAGGGGTTGGAATGAGCAGTTCTTC
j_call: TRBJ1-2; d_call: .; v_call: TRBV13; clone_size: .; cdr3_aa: CASSLGQQSSYGYTF; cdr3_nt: TGTGCCAGCAGCTTAGGCCAGCAGTCTTCCTATGGCTACACCTTC
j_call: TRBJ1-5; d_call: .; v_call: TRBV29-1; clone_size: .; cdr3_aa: CSVGEGSNQPQHF; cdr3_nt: TGCAGCGTTGGGGAAGGGAGCAATCAGCCCCAGCATTTT
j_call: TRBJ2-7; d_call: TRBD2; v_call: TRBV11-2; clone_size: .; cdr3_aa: CASSYGGTVYEQYF; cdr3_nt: TGTGCCAGCAGCTACGGGGGGACCGTCTACGAGCAGTACTTC
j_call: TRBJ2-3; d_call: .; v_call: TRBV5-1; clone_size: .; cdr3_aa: CASSFRGALTDTQYF; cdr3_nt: TGCGCCAGCAGCTTTAGGGGGGCCCTCACAGATACGCAGTATTTT
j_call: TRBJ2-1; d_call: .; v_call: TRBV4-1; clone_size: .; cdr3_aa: CASSHGGNEQFF; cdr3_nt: TGCGCCAGCAGCCACGGGGGTAATGAGCAGTTCTTC
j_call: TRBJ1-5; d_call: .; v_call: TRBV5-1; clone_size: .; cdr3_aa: CASSLVGSQPQHF; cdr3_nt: TGCGCCAGCAGCTTGGTCGGCTCTCAGCCCCAGCATTTT
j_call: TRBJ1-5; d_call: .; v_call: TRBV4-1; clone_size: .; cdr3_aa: CASSQVASNSNQPQHF; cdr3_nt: TGCGCCAGCAGCCAAGTTGCCAGTAATAGCAATCAGCCCCAGCATTTT
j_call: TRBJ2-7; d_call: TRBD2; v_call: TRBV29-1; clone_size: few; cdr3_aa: CSVETRAGRGEQYF; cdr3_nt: TGCAGCGTTGAAACCCGAGCGGGGCGGGGCGAGCAGTACTTC
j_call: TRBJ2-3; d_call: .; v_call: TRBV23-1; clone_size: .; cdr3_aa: CASSQRRRCTDTQYF; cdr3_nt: TGCGCCAGCAGTCAGCGCAGGAGATGCACAGATACGCAGTATTTT
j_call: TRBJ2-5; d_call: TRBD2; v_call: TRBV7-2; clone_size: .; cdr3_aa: CASSPRLAGETQYF; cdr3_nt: TGTGCCAGCAGCCCAAGACTAGCGGGGGAGACCCAGTACTTC
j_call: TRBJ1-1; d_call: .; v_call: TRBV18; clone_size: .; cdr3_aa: CASSPQGDLMNTEAFF; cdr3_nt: TGTGCCAGCTCACCACAAGGGGACCTCATGAACACTGAAGCTTTCTTT
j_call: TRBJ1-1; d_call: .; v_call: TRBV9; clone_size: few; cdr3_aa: CASSVVQGATEAFF; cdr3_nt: TGTGCCAGCAGCGTAGTCCAGGGTGCCACTGAAGCTTTCTTT
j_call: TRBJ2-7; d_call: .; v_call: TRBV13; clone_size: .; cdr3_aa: CASSLGRRGEQYF; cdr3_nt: TGTGCCAGCAGCTTAGGCCGGAGAGGAGAGCAGTACTTC
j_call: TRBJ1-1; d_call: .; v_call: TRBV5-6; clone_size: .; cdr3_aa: CASTWSQGLNTEAFF; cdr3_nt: TGTGCCAGCACCTGGTCGCAGGGATTGAACACTGAAGCTTTCTTT
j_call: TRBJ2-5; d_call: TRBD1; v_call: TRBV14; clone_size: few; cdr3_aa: CASSFRDRGRGTQYF; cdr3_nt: TGTGCCAGCAGCTTCCGGGACAGGGGGCGAGGGACCCAGTACTTC